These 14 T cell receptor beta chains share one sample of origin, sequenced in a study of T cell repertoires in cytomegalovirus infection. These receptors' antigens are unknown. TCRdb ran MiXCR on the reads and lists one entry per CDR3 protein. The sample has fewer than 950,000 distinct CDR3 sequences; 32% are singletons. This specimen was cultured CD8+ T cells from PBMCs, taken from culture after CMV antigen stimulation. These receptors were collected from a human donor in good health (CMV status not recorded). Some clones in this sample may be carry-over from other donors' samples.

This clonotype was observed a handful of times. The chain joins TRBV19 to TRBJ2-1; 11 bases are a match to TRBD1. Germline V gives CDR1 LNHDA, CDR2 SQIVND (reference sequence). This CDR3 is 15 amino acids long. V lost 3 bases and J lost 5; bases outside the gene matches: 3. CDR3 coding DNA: TGTGCCAGTAGTATTCAGGACAGGGGGCACAATGAGCAGTTCTTC. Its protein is CASSIQDRGHNEQFF.

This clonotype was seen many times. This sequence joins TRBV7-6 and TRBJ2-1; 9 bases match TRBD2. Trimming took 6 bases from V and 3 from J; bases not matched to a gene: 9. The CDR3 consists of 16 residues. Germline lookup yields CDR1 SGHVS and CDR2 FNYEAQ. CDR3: CASSYLAGLFYNEQFF. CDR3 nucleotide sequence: TGTGCCAGCAGTTATCTAGCGGGGCTATTCTACAATGAGCAGTTCTTC.

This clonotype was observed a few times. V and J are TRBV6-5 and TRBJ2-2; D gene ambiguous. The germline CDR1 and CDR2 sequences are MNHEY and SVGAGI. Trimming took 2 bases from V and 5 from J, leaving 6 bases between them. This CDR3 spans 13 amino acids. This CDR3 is CASSYSVTGELFF. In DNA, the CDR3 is TGTGCCAGCAGTTACAGTGTGACCGGGGAGCTGTTTTTT.

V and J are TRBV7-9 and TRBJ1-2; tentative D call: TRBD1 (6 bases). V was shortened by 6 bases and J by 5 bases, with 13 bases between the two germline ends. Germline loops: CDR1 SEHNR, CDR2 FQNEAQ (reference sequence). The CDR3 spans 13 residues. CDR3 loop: CASREGGTYGYTF. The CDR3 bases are TGTGCCAGCAGAGAAGGGGGGACTTATGGCTACACCTTC.

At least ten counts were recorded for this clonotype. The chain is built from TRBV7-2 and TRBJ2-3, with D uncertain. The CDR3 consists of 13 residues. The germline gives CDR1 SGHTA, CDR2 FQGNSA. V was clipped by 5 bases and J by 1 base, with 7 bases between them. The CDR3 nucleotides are TGTGCCAGCAGCCTCATACGCACAGATACGCAGTATTTT. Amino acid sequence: CASSLIRTDTQYF.

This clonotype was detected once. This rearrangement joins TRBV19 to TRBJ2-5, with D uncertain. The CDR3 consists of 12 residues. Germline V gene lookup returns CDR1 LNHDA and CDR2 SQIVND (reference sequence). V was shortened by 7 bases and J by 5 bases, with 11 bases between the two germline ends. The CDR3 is CASTSHGETQYF. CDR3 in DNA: TGTGCCAGTACCTCACATGGGGAGACCCAGTACTTC.

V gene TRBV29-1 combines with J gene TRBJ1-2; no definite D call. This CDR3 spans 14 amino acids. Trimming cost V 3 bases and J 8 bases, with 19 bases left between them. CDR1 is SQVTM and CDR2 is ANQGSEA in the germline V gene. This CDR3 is CSVDDPDGFVGYTF. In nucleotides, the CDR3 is TGCAGCGTTGATGACCCCGACGGATTTGTGGGCTACACCTTC.

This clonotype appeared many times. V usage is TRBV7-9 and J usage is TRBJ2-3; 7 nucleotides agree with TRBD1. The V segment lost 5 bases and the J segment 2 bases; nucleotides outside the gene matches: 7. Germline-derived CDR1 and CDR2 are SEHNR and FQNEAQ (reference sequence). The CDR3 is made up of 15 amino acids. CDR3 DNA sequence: TGTGCCAGCAGCGACCGGGACAGAAACACAGATACGCAGTATTTT. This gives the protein CASSDRDRNTDTQYF.

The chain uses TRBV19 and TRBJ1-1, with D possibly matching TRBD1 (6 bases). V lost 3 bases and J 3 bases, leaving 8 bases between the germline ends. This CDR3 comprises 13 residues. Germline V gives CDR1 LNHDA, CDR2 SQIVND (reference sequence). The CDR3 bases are TGTGCCAGTAGTATCAGGGGCTACACTGAAGCTTTCTTT. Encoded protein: CASSIRGYTEAFF.

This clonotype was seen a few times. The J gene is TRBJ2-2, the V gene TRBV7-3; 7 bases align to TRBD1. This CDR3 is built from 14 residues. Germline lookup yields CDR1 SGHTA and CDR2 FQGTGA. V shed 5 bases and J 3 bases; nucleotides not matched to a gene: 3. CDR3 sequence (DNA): TGTGCCAGCAGCCGACAGGGTTACACCGGGGAGCTGTTTTTT. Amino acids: CASSRQGYTGELFF.

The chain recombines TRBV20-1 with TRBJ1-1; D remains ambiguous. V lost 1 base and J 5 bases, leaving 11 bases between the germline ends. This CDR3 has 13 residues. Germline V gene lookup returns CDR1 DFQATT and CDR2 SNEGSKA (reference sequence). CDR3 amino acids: CSARVVGWTEAFF. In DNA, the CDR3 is TGCAGTGCTAGAGTGGTGGGTTGGACTGAAGCTTTCTTT.

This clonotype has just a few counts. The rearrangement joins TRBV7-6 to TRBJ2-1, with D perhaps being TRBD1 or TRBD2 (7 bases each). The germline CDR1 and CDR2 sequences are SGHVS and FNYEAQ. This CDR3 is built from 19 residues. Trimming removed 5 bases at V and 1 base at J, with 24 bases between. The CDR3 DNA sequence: TGTGCCAGCAGCCCAAAGCGGGACAGCTCTTCCCTTTCCTACAATGAGCAGTTCTTC. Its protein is CASSPKRDSSSLSYNEQFF.

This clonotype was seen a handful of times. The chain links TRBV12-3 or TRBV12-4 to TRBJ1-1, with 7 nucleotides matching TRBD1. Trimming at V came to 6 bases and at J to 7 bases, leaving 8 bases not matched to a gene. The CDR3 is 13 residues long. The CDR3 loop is CASRPDRWGEAFF. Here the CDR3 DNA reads TGTGCCAGCAGGCCGGACAGGTGGGGTGAAGCTTTCTTT.

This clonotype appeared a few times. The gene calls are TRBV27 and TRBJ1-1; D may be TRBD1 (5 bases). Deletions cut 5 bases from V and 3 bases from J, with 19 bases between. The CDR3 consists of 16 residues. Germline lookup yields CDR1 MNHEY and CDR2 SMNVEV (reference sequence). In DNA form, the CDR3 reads TGTGCCAGCAGTGGAGGGACCGCCTCTTGGGACACTGAAGCTTTCTTT. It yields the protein CASSGGTASWDTEAFF.